This TCR beta chain was obtained from a study of vaccination and CD4 T cells after COVID-19. The Oncomine TCR Beta short-read assay was applied to DNA of cultured CD4+ T cells. Each CDR3 protein gets one entry after TCRdb re-called the PCR reads with MiXCR. The sample contains approximately 15,000 distinct CDR3 sequences, about 46% of which appear only once. This clonotype was detected only a few times. The antigen is unknown. Treatment in this sample: roughly ten-day PBMC culture with coronavirus spike peptide pools or control peptides (ViraFEST assay). Sample: CD4+ T cells from blood, cultured in vitro, taken before SARS-CoV-2 vaccination. The TCR sequence derives from a human donor who had recovered from COVID-19.

The CDR3 nucleotides read TGCGCCAGCAGCCCAGATGGGTCGAGGGATTCACCCCTCCACTTT. Encoded protein: CASSPDGSRDSPLHF. The chain uses TRBV5-1 and TRBJ1-6; D is unclear. This CDR3 contains 15 residues. Trimming stripped 4 bases from V and 8 bases from J, with 16 bases between. In germline, CDR1 is SGHRS, CDR2 YFSETQ.